This TCR beta chain was captured by sequencing in a study of blood T cells in healthy people across ages. Study results and caveats: More naive CD4+ cells and higher diversity were found in long-lived than in aged donors.

There are 16 residues in the CDR3. Germline V lookup: CDR1 LGHDT, CDR2 YNNKEL (reference sequence). With 0 bases clipped from V and 1 base from J, the junction kept 4 bases outside the gene matches. Next came a second PCR, run for about 6 to 12 cycles, which used a sample-barcoded 5' primer along with a J-beta primer mix. TCRdb reanalysed the 5' RACE reads using MiXCR and keeps one entry per CDR3 protein. The sample lists about 1.6 million distinct CDR3 sequences; about 32% were seen once. Aged roughly 6 to 95, donors were systemically healthy Caucasians from Russia. This clonotype was seen only a few times. What it binds is unknown.

The rearrangement uses TRBV3-1 and TRBJ2-3; TRBD1 aligns across 7 bases. The sequenced sample was blood. The clonotype comes from a woman aged 25 to 45 in good health. CDR3 sequence: CASSQEHRGGTDTQYF. The CDR3 DNA reads TGTGCCAGCAGCCAAGAACACAGGGGAGGCACAGATACGCAGTATTTT.